Sequencing of this TCR beta chain was carried out in a study of cytomegalovirus exposure and HLA in healthy donors. The overall study: The roughly 110 validation repertoires matched the 666 first-cohort repertoires in platform, a later analysis reported. Study-level findings and limits: Rare sequences made up most TCRs, while some public TCRs were found in many donors. A subsequent analysis found that TCR clusters from the first cohort also tended to co-occur in the 90 to 150 validation repertoires, with approximately 95% of cluster scores above 0.

Turning to this clone: What it recognizes is unknown.

The assay was immunoSEQ multiplex PCR, and TCRdb's table has in-frame clones only and misses some. This sample yields about 330,000 clones, of which roughly 87% are seen a single time; roughly 1.2% belongs to the top ten. The V gene lost 6 bases and the J gene lost 4 bases, with 15 bases spanning the gap. Germline values: CDR1 MDHEN, CDR2 SYDVKM. This CDR3 has 14 amino acids. This TCR was recovered from a woman between 25 and 40 years old in good health and CMV-seropositive. Sample: PBMCs. J is TRBJ1-2 and V is TRBV28; no firm D call. The CDR3 bases are TGTGCCAGCAGCGAGGGAGCCTCTAGCTATGGCTACACCTTC. Amino acids: CASSEGASSYGYTF.